These T cell receptor beta chains were read from a single sample in a study of cytomegalovirus exposure and HLA in healthy donors. The table came from immunoSEQ multiplex PCR; TCRdb's copy has only in-frame clones and leaves some out. The data contain about 120,000 clones, approximately 88% of them singletons. Sequencing was performed on PBMCs. The receptors come from a young man in good health and CMV-seronegative. CDR3s include the opening cysteine and the closing phenylalanine or tryptophan.

v_gene | CDR3aa
TRBV27 | CASSVTGTRVHNEQFF
TRBV6-5 | CASSKTGAMNQPQHF
TRBV12-5 | CASGLENRDYQNIQYF
TRBV18 | CASSLRTSTDTQYF
TRBV5-1 | CASSLQGASNEKLFF
TRBV28 | CASSSPGNTEAFF
TRBV19 | CASSAILGPPFSYEQYF
TRBV13 | CASRDRDRGGEQFF
TRBV4-3 | CASSLDGTYEQYF
TRBV4-1 | CASSQDSLYGYTF
TRBV6-4 | CASSDSGQPGAFF
TRBV18 | CASSDDPGQGKAFF
TRBV19 | CASNIQGADEQFF